This TCR beta chain was recovered during a study of T-cell reconstitution after alpha-beta-depleted transplantation in children. General observations from the study: In patients about two months after transplant, alpha-beta T cells reportedly arose from several hundred expanded graft clones. Once a year had passed after transplant, T-cell counts and diversity came mostly from newly produced T cells.

The TCRbeta library was prepared with unique molecular identifiers. TCRdb reanalysed the PCR reads using MiXCR and keeps one entry per CDR3 protein. Seen here are around 800,000 distinct CDR3 sequences, less than 20% observed once, and the top ten hold approximately 5%. The CDR3 is made up of 13 amino acids. J was trimmed by 7 bases and V by 6 bases; bases with no gene match: 3. Germline V CDR1 and CDR2: MNHNS, SASEGT. The sample holds a few counts of this clonotype. The antigen is not known. This TCR was sampled from a male patient under 18 who had a stem cell transplant for acute lymphoblastic leukemia, so the T cells may come from the graft donor. This chain joins TRBV6-1 and TRBJ2-7; 13 nucleotides match TRBD2. Specimen: PBMCs, mostly from graft donor cells, collected 360 days after TCRalphabeta/CD19-depleted stem cell transplant. CDR3 coding DNA: TGTGCCAGCAGATGGGGACTAGCGGGGGAGCAGTACTTC. Translation gives CASRWGLAGEQYF.